A selection of T cell receptor beta chains follows, all from one sample in a study of OX40 agonist ivuxolimab in advanced cancers. Clones were sequenced by immunoSEQ multiplex PCR, and TCRdb holds only the in-frame ones, with some missing. The sample holds approximately 86,000 clones, approximately 90% seen once. Sequencing used CD4+ or CD8+ T cells sorted from blood, obtained in a trial of the OX40 agonist ivuxolimab. These TCRs come from an adult with an advanced solid tumor such as melanoma, head and neck, liver or kidney cancer. CDR3s include the opening cysteine and the closing phenylalanine or tryptophan. The D gene is left open where the match is weak. A clone size is listed for some rows: how often the clone was seen (once, few, many), or a class if it is expanded.

D: TRBD2; length: 14; J: TRBJ2-1; V: TRBV10-1; size: NA; CDR3: CASSLAGGYNEQFF; DNA: TGCGCCAGCAGTTTAGCGGGAGGGTACAATGAGCAGTTCTTC
D: NA; length: 15; J: TRBJ1-2; V: TRBV28; size: NA; CDR3: CASSLVGNFNYGYTF; DNA: TGTGCCAGCAGTTTGGTAGGGAACTTTAACTATGGCTACACCTTC
D: NA; length: 12; J: TRBJ2-7; V: TRBV6-5; size: NA; CDR3: CASASNAYEQYF; DNA: TGTGCCAGCGCCTCGAACGCCTACGAGCAGTACTTC
D: NA; length: 14; J: TRBJ1-1; V: TRBV19; size: NA; CDR3: CASSTLGTLNEAFF; DNA: TGTGCCAGTAGTACCCTCGGCACCTTGAATGAAGCTTTCTTT
D: NA; length: 15; J: TRBJ1-2; V: TRBV2; size: NA; CDR3: CASSPVRTVNYGYTF; DNA: TGTGCCAGCAGCCCCGTCAGGACAGTGAACTATGGCTACACCTTC
D: NA; length: 15; J: TRBJ2-7; V: TRBV27; size: NA; CDR3: CASSPQGLSSYEQYF; DNA: TGTGCCAGCAGCCCCCAGGGTCTTAGCTCCTACGAGCAGTACTTC
D: NA; length: 16; J: TRBJ2-2; V: TRBV5-1; size: NA; CDR3: CASSTRQYLNTGELFF; DNA: TGCGCCAGCAGCACAAGACAGTACCTGAACACCGGGGAGCTGTTTTTT
D: TRBD2; length: 17; J: TRBJ2-3; V: TRBV2; size: NA; CDR3: CASSEGTSGRSTDTQYF; DNA: TGTGCCAGCAGTGAAGGGACTAGCGGGAGGAGCACAGATACGCAGTATTTT
D: NA; length: 16; J: TRBJ2-7; V: TRBV6-5; size: NA; CDR3: CASSYPPDREAYEQYF; DNA: TGTGCCAGCAGTTACCCTCCCGACAGGGAGGCGTACGAGCAGTACTTC
D: NA; length: 14; J: TRBJ1-2; V: TRBV4-3; size: once; CDR3: CASSQDLTGSGYTF; DNA: TGCGCCAGCAGCCAAGATCTAACGGGGAGTGGCTACACCTTC
D: NA; length: 15; J: TRBJ1-5; V: TRBV6-5; size: NA; CDR3: CASSAGMWSNQPQHF; DNA: TGTGCCAGCAGCGCGGGGATGTGGAGCAATCAGCCCCAGCATTTT
D: NA; length: 13; J: TRBJ2-7; V: TRBV7-2; size: NA; CDR3: CASSLGYGYEQYF; DNA: TGTGCCAGCAGCTTAGGGTATGGCTACGAGCAGTACTTC
D: NA; length: 14; J: TRBJ1-5; V: TRBV28; size: NA; CDR3: CASSWPYSNQPQHF; DNA: TGTGCCAGCAGTTGGCCCTATAGCAATCAGCCCCAGCATTTT
D: NA; length: 12; J: TRBJ2-1; V: TRBV18; size: once; CDR3: CASSPRDDEQFF; DNA: TGTGCCAGCTCACCACGGGACGATGAGCAGTTCTTC
D: TRBD1; length: 15; J: TRBJ2-1; V: TRBV9; size: NA; CDR3: CASSGAGGYYNEQFF; DNA: TGTGCCAGCAGCGGAGCAGGGGGATACTACAATGAGCAGTTCTTC
D: NA; length: 14; J: TRBJ1-3; V: TRBV6-1; size: NA; CDR3: CASSLGQSGNTIYF; DNA: TGTGCCAGCAGTTTGGGGCAGTCTGGAAACACCATATATTTT
D: TRBD1; length: 14; J: TRBJ1-5; V: TRBV6-1; size: once; CDR3: CASSVGQGGQPQHF; DNA: TGTGCCAGCAGTGTAGGACAGGGTGGTCAGCCCCAGCATTTT
D: NA; length: 15; J: TRBJ1-5; V: TRBV5-1; size: NA; CDR3: CASSLGQGVGQPQHF; DNA: TGCGCCAGCAGCTTGGGTCAAGGGGTTGGGCAGCCCCAGCATTTT
D: NA; length: 12; J: TRBJ1-5; V: TRBV28; size: NA; CDR3: CASRGANQPQHF; DNA: TGTGCCAGCCGGGGGGCGAATCAGCCCCAGCATTTT
D: NA; length: 12; J: TRBJ2-1; V: TRBV7-2; size: NA; CDR3: CASSLGGGEQFF; DNA: TGTGCCAGCAGCTTAGGGGGCGGTGAGCAGTTCTTC
D: NA; length: 16; J: TRBJ1-3; V: TRBV28; size: NA; CDR3: CASSFQTGYSGNTIYF; DNA: TGTGCCAGCAGCTTTCAAACGGGTTACTCTGGAAACACCATATATTTT
D: NA; length: 17; J: TRBJ2-6; V: TRBV28; size: NA; CDR3: CASSLYGLRSGANVLTF; DNA: TGTGCCAGCAGTTTATATGGGCTGCGCTCTGGGGCCAACGTCCTGACTTTC
D: TRBD1; length: 18; J: TRBJ1-6; V: TRBV2; size: once; CDR3: CASSVRQGRGSYNSPLHF; DNA: TGTGCCAGCAGTGTGCGACAGGGCCGAGGGTCCTATAATTCACCCCTCCACTTT
D: NA; length: 16; J: TRBJ1-2; V: TRBV18; size: NA; CDR3: CASSPRTEALSYGYTF; DNA: TGTGCCAGCTCACCCCGGACAGAGGCGTTAAGCTATGGCTACACCTTC
D: NA; length: 15; J: TRBJ1-2; V: TRBV7-2; size: NA; CDR3: CASSPDSNMGYGYTF; DNA: TGTGCCAGCAGCCCCGACAGTAATATGGGCTATGGCTACACCTTC
D: NA; length: 14; J: TRBJ2-7; V: TRBV28; size: NA; CDR3: CASRGTGTSYEQYF; DNA: TGTGCCAGCAGGGGAACAGGGACGTCCTACGAGCAGTACTTC
D: TRBD1; length: 16; J: TRBJ2-7; V: TRBV19; size: NA; CDR3: CASSISGTGVSYEQYF; DNA: TGTGCCAGTAGTATTTCCGGGACAGGGGTCTCCTACGAGCAGTACTTC
D: TRBD1; length: 15; J: TRBJ1-4; V: TRBV4-1; size: once; CDR3: CASRYAGTGAEKLFF; DNA: TGCGCCAGCAGGTACGCCGGGACAGGGGCTGAAAAACTGTTTTTT
D: TRBD1; length: 17; J: TRBJ1-5; V: TRBV19; size: NA; CDR3: CASSIDGPWEGAQPQHF; DNA: TGTGCCAGTAGTATAGACGGCCCTTGGGAGGGGGCTCAGCCCCAGCATTTT
D: NA; length: 15; J: TRBJ2-1; V: TRBV15; size: NA; CDR3: CATSRAAGVGNEQFF; DNA: TGTGCCACCAGCAGAGCTGCAGGGGTAGGCAATGAGCAGTTCTTC
D: NA; length: 13; J: TRBJ1-3; V: TRBV28; size: NA; CDR3: CASGFRSGGTIYF; DNA: TGTGCCAGCGGATTCCGAAGCGGAGGGACCATATATTTT
D: NA; length: 15; J: TRBJ2-7; V: TRBV19; size: once; CDR3: CASSIDNQGSYEQYF; DNA: TGTGCCAGTAGTATAGATAACCAGGGGAGCTACGAGCAGTACTTC
D: NA; length: 15; J: TRBJ2-7; V: TRBV11-2; size: NA; CDR3: CASSLDLYGRDEQYF; DNA: TGTGCCAGCAGCTTAGATCTCTACGGGAGAGACGAGCAGTACTTC
D: TRBD1; length: 15; J: TRBJ2-5; V: TRBV28; size: NA; CDR3: CASRLGTGVQETQYF; DNA: TGTGCCAGCAGGTTAGGGACAGGGGTTCAAGAGACCCAGTACTTC
D: TRBD1; length: 15; J: TRBJ1-5; V: TRBV6-1; size: NA; CDR3: CASTSGTDRNQPQHF; DNA: TGTGCCAGCACCTCTGGGACAGATCGAAATCAGCCCCAGCATTTT
D: NA; length: 13; J: TRBJ2-3; V: TRBV10-1; size: NA; CDR3: CASSVRRGDTQYF; DNA: TGCGCCAGCAGTGTAAGAAGGGGAGATACGCAGTATTTT
D: NA; length: 15; J: TRBJ1-4; V: TRBV28; size: NA; CDR3: CAHGASQGPGEKLFF; DNA: TGTGCGCACGGGGCCAGTCAGGGTCCTGGTGAAAAACTGTTTTTT
D: TRBD1; length: 12; J: TRBJ1-2; V: TRBV28; size: NA; CDR3: CASSLTGYGYTF; DNA: TGTGCCAGCAGTTTGACAGGGTATGGCTACACCTTC
D: NA; length: 17; J: TRBJ2-3; V: TRBV9; size: NA; CDR3: CASSYKPSGFNADTQYF; DNA: TGTGCCAGCAGCTATAAGCCGTCCGGGTTCAATGCAGATACGCAGTATTTT
D: TRBD2; length: 14; J: TRBJ2-3; V: TRBV10-3; size: NA; CDR3: CAATSGRATDTQYF; DNA: TGTGCCGCGACTAGCGGGAGGGCCACAGATACGCAGTATTTT
D: TRBD1; length: 14; J: TRBJ1-1; V: TRBV6-1; size: NA; CDR3: CASTPGQGRDEAFF; DNA: TGTGCCAGCACGCCGGGACAGGGAAGGGATGAAGCTTTCTTT
D: NA; length: 15; J: TRBJ2-2; V: TRBV10-1; size: NA; CDR3: CASSGPAGYGGELFF; DNA: TGCGCCAGCAGTGGGCCTGCAGGGTACGGCGGGGAGCTGTTTTTT
D: NA; length: 15; J: TRBJ2-1; V: TRBV4-3; size: NA; CDR3: CASSQEGQYYNEQFF; DNA: TGCGCCAGCAGCCAAGAAGGGCAGTACTACAATGAGCAGTTCTTC
D: NA; length: 13; J: TRBJ1-2; V: TRBV5-1; size: NA; CDR3: CASSLVADYGYTF; DNA: TGCGCCAGCAGCTTGGTGGCGGACTATGGCTACACCTTC
D: NA; length: 13; J: TRBJ1-1; V: TRBV5-6; size: once; CDR3: CASSKGSSTEAFF; DNA: TGTGCCAGCTCGAAGGGGAGTAGCACTGAAGCTTTCTTT
D: NA; length: 15; J: TRBJ2-7; V: TRBV28; size: NA; CDR3: CASSLMSGLSYEQYF; DNA: TGTGCCAGCAGTTTAATGTCCGGACTCTCATACGAGCAGTACTTC